This TCR beta chain was sequenced for a study of T cells in localized non-small cell lung cancer. Regarding the study as a whole: Paired adjacent lung recovered a median approximately 57 of the top 100 tumor clones. Compared with tumor, uninvolved adjacent lung displayed greater T cell clonality, ranking highest overall. Heterogeneity within the tumor remains possible, as just one region underwent sequencing.

Remarks on this clone: Its antigen is not identified.

TCRdb's table, derived via immunoSEQ multiplex PCR, lists solely in-frame clones and lacks some. The top ten hold roughly 2.1% of the sample, which has tens of thousands of clones, around 92% seen once. Per the germline V gene, CDR1 is LGHNT and CDR2 is FRNRAP. There are 13 residues in the CDR3. The V segment lost 1 base and the J segment 11 bases; nucleotides outside the gene matches: 2. This specimen consisted of peripheral blood, obtained before any cancer treatment. The sequence was obtained from a female donor at least 60 years old with stage I lung adenocarcinoma. The genes are TRBV12-5 and TRBJ1-4, with 9 bases aligning to TRBD1. CDR3 residues: CASGLGTGDKLFF. In DNA, the CDR3 is TGTGCTAGTGGTTTGGGGACAGGGGACAAACTGTTTTTT.